Sequencing of this TCR beta chain was carried out in a study of blood T cell repertoires in COVID-19. Clones were read by immunoSEQ multiplex PCR, and TCRdb kept only the in-frame ones, dropping some. The repertoire holds about 270,000 clones, with around 89% as singletons. The ends were cut back, 1 base at V and 2 bases at J, with 12 bases in the middle. In germline, CDR1 is LNHNV, CDR2 YYDKDF (reference sequence). The CDR3 is made up of 16 amino acids. This chain connects TRBV15 to TRBJ2-1; possible D gene TRBD2, 6 bases. The source of this sequence is a woman aged 25 to 39 with acute COVID-19. The material sequenced was PBMCs or T cells enriched from blood (not recorded which). The DNA of the CDR3 is TGTGCCACCAGCAGAGCTAGCGCGTTAACCTACAATGAGCAGTTCTTC. Protein: CATSRASALTYNEQFF.